The 16 T cell receptor beta chains below all came from one sample that was sequenced in a study of T-cell memory formation after mild COVID-19. Using its own MiXCR run on the 5' RACE reads, TCRdb lists one record per CDR3 protein. The data contain some 350,000 distinct CDR3 sequences, about 15% of them seen just once; the ten biggest clones take up 20% to 25%. Sequencing was done on a sample of PBMCs or a T cell subset sorted from them (not recorded which). The receptors were gathered from a man aged 18 to 29 who had mild COVID-19 (a few samples of this study predate the infection). Cell type and time point are not known.

The chain uses TRBV12-3 or TRBV12-4 and TRBJ2-7; tentatively, D is TRBD1 or TRBD2 (7 bases each). This CDR3 region has 14 residues. V was cut by 5 bases and J by 2 bases, with 13 bases left in between. CDR3 DNA: TGTGCCAGCAGTGCGGGGGACAGACCCTACGAGCAGTACTTC. Its translation is CASSAGDRPYEQYF.

The chain carries TRBV5-1 and TRBJ1-6; TRBD1 agrees at 9 bases. The CDR3 has 15 residues. Germline CDR1 SGHRS, CDR2 YFSETQ. V trimming: 3 bases; J trimming: 8 bases; junction bases outside the gene matches: 6. For the CDR3, the DNA is TGCGCCAGCAGCTCACTCCGGACAGGGGATTCACCCCTCCACTTT. Translation: CASSSLRTGDSPLHF.

This clonotype showed up just a few times. The chain links TRBV18 to TRBJ2-5, with TRBD1 matching 9 bases. Trimming cost V 3 bases and J 5 bases; bases outside gene matches: 10. CDR1 is KGHSH, CDR2 LQKENI, per germline. The CDR3 sequence is 16 residues long. CDR3 in amino acids: CASSPMGQGIRETQYF. The CDR3 DNA reads TGTGCCAGCTCACCTATGGGACAGGGTATCCGGGAGACCCAGTACTTC. Variable domain in full (rest from reference TRBV18 and TRBJ2-5): NAGVMQNPRHLVRRRGQEARLRCSPMKGHSHVYWYRQLPEEGLKFMVYLQKENIIDESGMPKERFSAEFPKEGPSILRIQQVVRGDSAAYFCASSPMGQGIRETQYFGPGTRLLVL.

The chain recombines TRBV30 with TRBJ1-1; 10 bases fit TRBD1. This CDR3 spans 15 amino acids. Germline trimming cut 2 bases from V and 4 bases from J; bases unmatched to any gene: 7. Per the germline V gene, CDR1 is GTSNPN and CDR2 is SVGIG (reference sequence). The CDR3 loop reads CAWSSSGTGVTEAFF. The CDR3 region has the DNA TGTGCCTGGAGTTCCTCCGGGACAGGGGTCACTGAAGCTTTCTTT.

V gene TRBV5-1 combines with J gene TRBJ1-1; TRBD1 is a possible D gene (5 bases). V gave up 4 bases and J gave up 4 bases, with 14 bases separating them. The CDR3 sequence is 14 residues long. CDR1 and CDR2 (germline): SGHRS, YFSETQ. This chain's CDR3 is CASSPRAEVTEAFF. In nucleotides, the CDR3 is TGCGCCAGCAGCCCCAGGGCCGAGGTCACTGAAGCTTTCTTT.

The chain carries TRBV4-1 and TRBJ2-2; the D is unclear. Trimming took off 3 bases at V and 13 bases at J, with 12 bases between the two ends. The CDR3 is made up of 12 amino acids. Germline V gives CDR1 MGHRA, CDR2 YSYEKL. The CDR3 here is CASSHSGLRLFF. Written as DNA, the CDR3 is TGCGCCAGCAGCCACTCGGGCTTAAGGCTGTTTTTT.

This clonotype was seen many times. V is TRBV15 and J is TRBJ2-3; TRBD2 aligns across 7 bases. CDR1 is LNHNV and CDR2 is YYDKDF in the germline V gene (reference sequence). The CDR3 contains 15 residues. The junction had 7 bases not matched to a gene; V was cut back by 1 base and J by 6 bases. The DNA of the CDR3 is TGTGCCACCAGCAGAGCGGGGGAGGGGAGTGATACGCAGTATTTT. Amino acids: CATSRAGEGSDTQYF. Variable domain in full (rest from reference TRBV15 and TRBJ2-3): DAMVIQNPRYQVTQFGKPVTLSCSQTLNHNVMYWYQQKSSQAPKLLFHYYDKDFNNEADTPDNFQSRRPNTSFCFLDIRSPGLGDTAMYLCATSRAGEGSDTQYFGPGTRLTVL.

The sample holds a few counts of this clonotype. J is TRBJ2-5 and V is TRBV4-2; TRBD2 matches at 7 bases. The V and J ends lost 1 base and 1 base, in that order; junction bases with no gene match: 9. The CDR3 is 17 amino acids. The germline V gene encodes CDR1 LGHNA and CDR2 YNFKEQ. This CDR3 reads CASSQGSTSPTQETQYF. Here the CDR3 DNA reads TGTGCCAGCAGCCAAGGGTCGACTAGCCCGACCCAAGAGACCCAGTACTTC.

This rearrangement joins TRBV12-3 or TRBV12-4 to TRBJ1-2; maybe TRBD1 (6 bases). The V end lost 3 bases, the J end lost 9 bases, and 20 bases lay between the germline ends. The CDR3 runs to 15 residues. CDR3 amino acids: CASSFSGTTPGSYTF. DNA for the CDR3: TGTGCCAGCAGTTTCTCCGGGACAACACCTGGAAGCTACACCTTC.

This clonotype has a handful of counts. V and J are TRBV20-1 and TRBJ1-5; 8 nucleotides line up with TRBD1. J lost 7 bases, V lost 5 bases, and 7 bases had no gene match. The V gene's germline CDR1 is DFQATT and CDR2 SNEGSKA (reference sequence). This CDR3 has 13 amino acids. The CDR3: CSASSTGDQPQHF. CDR3 bases: TGCAGTGCTTCCTCGACAGGGGACCAGCCCCAGCATTTT.

This clonotype was counted only a few times. The V gene is TRBV9, the J gene TRBJ2-3; 8 nucleotides line up with TRBD1. V shed 3 bases, J shed 2 bases, and the junction held 5 bases outside the gene matches. There are 15 residues in the CDR3. Germline CDR1 and CDR2: SGDLS and YYNGEE. CDR3 in amino acids: CASSAGQEYTDTQYF. The DNA of the CDR3 is TGTGCCAGCAGCGCGGGACAGGAGTACACAGATACGCAGTATTTT.

This clonotype was found many times. The V and J genes are TRBV2 and TRBJ2-2; 11 bases fit TRBD2. The CDR3 contains 14 residues. Per germline, CDR1 SNHLY and CDR2 FYNNEI. The junction had 0 bases not matched to a gene; V was cut back by 6 bases and J by 3 bases. CDR3 amino acids: CASRGLADTGELFF. The CDR3 DNA follows: TGTGCCAGCAGGGGACTAGCGGACACCGGGGAGCTGTTTTTT.

The CDR3 region is CASSLRQVAVGGYTF. The CDR3 nucleotides read TGTGCCAGCAGCTTACGGCAGGTGGCCGTGGGTGGCTACACCTTC. The genes are TRBV7-2 and TRBJ1-2; D gene unclear. Germline assignment: CDR1 SGHTA and CDR2 FQGNSA. The CDR3 totals 15 residues. Trimming removed 2 bases at V and 7 bases at J, with 17 bases between.

The chain recombines TRBV7-2 with TRBJ2-1; 9 bases agree with TRBD2. The CDR3 runs 13 residues. Germline lookup yields CDR1 SGHTA and CDR2 FQGNSA. The ends lost 10 bases at V and 12 bases at J; junction bases unmatched: 13. DNA of the CDR3: TGTGCCACGTCCCCGGGACTAGCTTCGGGGCAGTTCTTC. It encodes CATSPGLASGQFF.

The chain couples TRBV29-1 to TRBJ2-4; perhaps TRBD2 as D (6 bases). This CDR3 is built from 14 residues. V was shortened by 5 bases and J by 0 bases, with 11 bases between the two germline ends. From germline, CDR1 is SQVTM and CDR2 ANQGSEA. In DNA, the CDR3 is TGCAGCGTTAAGGGGAGGTTAGCCAAAAACATTCAGTACTTC. Protein: CSVKGRLAKNIQYF. The full variable domain, its missing parts supplied by reference TRBV29-1 and TRBJ2-4, is SAVISQKPSRDICQRGTSLTIQCQVDSQVTMMFWYRQQPGQSLTLIATANQGSEATYESGFVIDKFPISRPNLTFSTLTVSNMSPEDSSIYLCSVKGRLAKNIQYFGAGTRLSVL.

V gene TRBV24-1 combines with J gene TRBJ1-2; TRBD1 matches 7 bases. CDR1 is KGHDR, CDR2 SFDVKD, per germline. After removal of 6 bases from V and 0 bases from J, the junction contained 6 bases not matched to a gene. The CDR3 is made up of 15 amino acids. The CDR3 is CATSRDRIPNYGYTF. The CDR3, as DNA: TGTGCCACCAGTAGGGACAGAATTCCTAACTATGGCTACACCTTC.